The source of this TCR beta chain is a study of blood T cell repertoires in COVID-19 (dated by TCRdb to about 2020). Concerning the study at large: Samples covering the acute and convalescent phases of COVID-19 were provided by collaborators in the United States, Italy and Spain. Where available, HLA class I and class II types were taken from metadata supplied by the sample provider and were not determined by assay-based typing. A freely available public database, intended as a resource for researchers studying the immune response to SARS-CoV-2, is where the repertoires were released. The prospective study material was composed of cDNA or gDNA derived from T cells, B-cell-depleted T cells, or PBMCs. Samples came from the ongoing ImmuneRACE study (first 160 participants) plus 1,254 subjects from 6 global collaborators. Sample metadata almost always included a de-identified subject ID, COVID-19 status, age in years and sex. Deeply sampled blood TCRbeta repertoires from subjects exposed to, actively infected with, or recovered from COVID-19 were included in the dataset.

TCRbeta CDR3 regions were amplified from genomic DNA using the immunoSEQ Assay, a bias-controlled multiplex PCR. Per the source publication's procedure: Nucleated cell counts per sample were estimated from amplification of reference gene primers within the assay. To quantify the absolute abundance of each unique TCRbeta CDR3 rearrangement, sequence reads were collapsed and filtered. For each sample, productive Simpson clonality was calculated by taking the square root of Simpson's diversity index across productive rearrangements. TCRdb mirrors the immuneACCESS table, restricted to in-frame sequences. Some clones are absent from its copies; in checked studies, under half trace to an unresolved V gene, and the reason for the others is unknown. V, J and clone size reflect that table, while D and trimming were determined from the DNA. This sample has approximately 250,000 clones in its table, and around 84% of those were observed once. The ten top clones hold less than 5% of the sample.

Study-wide findings and limitations: How much clinical and demographic metadata was included differed by source and by participant, and the metadata was provided uncurated.

This clone has a handful of counts. The antigen it recognizes is unknown. Base-call qualities are not available, and no considerably larger clone is one nucleotide away. The collaborating institutions used their own protocols to collect whole blood in K2EDTA tubes. Collaborator samples were shipped for TCRbeta analysis as frozen whole blood, isolated PBMCs, or DNA extracted from either sample type. The TCR originated in a man in his 60s with acute or convalescent COVID-19. Sequencing was carried out using peripheral blood.

The base sequence is TGCGCCAGCAGTCAACGGACAGGCTTGGGGAGCAATCAGCCCCAGCATTTT. It is translated as CASSQRTGLGSNQPQHF. Recombination connected TRBV23-1 to TRBJ1-5, and 7 bases in between align with TRBD1. TRBV23-1 is placed among ORFs of uncertain function. V and J are trimmed by 2 bases and 1 base, and the gene matches miss 8 bases of the junction. Its CDR3 holds 17 amino acids, cysteine through phenylalanine. The entry retains the CDR3 DNA only, 51 bases that are in frame from base 1.